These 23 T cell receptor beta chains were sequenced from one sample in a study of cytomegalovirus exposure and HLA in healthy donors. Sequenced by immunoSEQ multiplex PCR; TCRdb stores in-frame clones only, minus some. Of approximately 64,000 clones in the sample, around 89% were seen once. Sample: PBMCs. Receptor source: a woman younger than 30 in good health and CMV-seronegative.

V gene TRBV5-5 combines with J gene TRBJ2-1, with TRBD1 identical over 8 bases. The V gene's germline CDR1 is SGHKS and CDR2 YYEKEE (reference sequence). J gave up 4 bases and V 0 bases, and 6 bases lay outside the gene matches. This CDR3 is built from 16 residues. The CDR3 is CASSLAHQGAYNEQFF. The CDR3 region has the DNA TGTGCCAGCAGCTTGGCCCATCAGGGGGCATACAATGAGCAGTTCTTC. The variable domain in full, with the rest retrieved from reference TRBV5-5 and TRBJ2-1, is DAGVTQSPTHLIKTRGQQVTLRCSPISGHKSVSWYQQVLGQGPQFIFQYYEKEERGRGNFPDRFSARQFPNYSSELNVNALLLGDSALYLCASSLAHQGAYNEQFFGPGTRLTVL.

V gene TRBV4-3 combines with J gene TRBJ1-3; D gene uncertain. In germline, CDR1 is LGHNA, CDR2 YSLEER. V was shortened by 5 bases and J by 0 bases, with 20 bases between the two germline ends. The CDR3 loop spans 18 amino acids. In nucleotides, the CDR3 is TGCGCCAGCAGCGAAGTCGGTCACAGCCTTGTCTCTGGAAACACCATATATTTT. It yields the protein CASSEVGHSLVSGNTIYF.

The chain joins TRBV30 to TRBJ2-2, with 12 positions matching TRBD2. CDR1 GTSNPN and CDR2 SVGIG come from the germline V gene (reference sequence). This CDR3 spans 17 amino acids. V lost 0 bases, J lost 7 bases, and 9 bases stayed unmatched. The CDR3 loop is CAWSVGLAGGLSGELFF. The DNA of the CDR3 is TGTGCCTGGAGTGTAGGGCTAGCGGGGGGGCTAAGCGGGGAGCTGTTTTTT. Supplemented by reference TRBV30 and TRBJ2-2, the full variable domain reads SQTIHQWPATLVQPVGSPLSLECTVEGTSNPNLYWYRQAAGRGLQLLFYSVGIGQISSEVPQNLSASRPQDRQFILSSKKLLLSDSGFYLCAWSVGLAGGLSGELFFGEGSRLTVL.

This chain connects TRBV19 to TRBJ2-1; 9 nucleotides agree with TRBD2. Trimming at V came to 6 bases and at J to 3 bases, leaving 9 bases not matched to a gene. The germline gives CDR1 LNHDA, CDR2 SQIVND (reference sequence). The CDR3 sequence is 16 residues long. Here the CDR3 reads CASRGLAGDIYNEQFF. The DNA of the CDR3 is TGTGCCAGTAGGGGATTAGCGGGAGACATCTACAATGAGCAGTTCTTC. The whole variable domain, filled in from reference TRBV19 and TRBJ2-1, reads DGGITQSPKYLFRKEGQNVTLSCEQNLNHDAMYWYRQDPGQGLRLIYYSQIVNDFQKGDIAEGYSVSREKKESFPLTVTSAQKNPTAFYLCASRGLAGDIYNEQFFGPGTRLTVL.

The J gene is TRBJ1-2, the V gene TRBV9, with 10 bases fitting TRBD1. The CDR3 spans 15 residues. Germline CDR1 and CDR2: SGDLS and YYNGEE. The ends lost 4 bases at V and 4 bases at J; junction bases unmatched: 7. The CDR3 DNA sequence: TGTGCCAGCAGCCCCCGGACAGGGGGGTTCTATGGCTACACCTTC. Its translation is CASSPRTGGFYGYTF.

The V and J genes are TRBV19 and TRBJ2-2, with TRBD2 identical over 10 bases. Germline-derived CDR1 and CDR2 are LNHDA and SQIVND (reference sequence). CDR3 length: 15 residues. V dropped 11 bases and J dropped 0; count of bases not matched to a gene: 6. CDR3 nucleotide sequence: TGTGCCGCTGAGCGGGGGGGGTCGAACACCGGGGAGCTGTTTTTT. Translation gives CAAERGGSNTGELFF.

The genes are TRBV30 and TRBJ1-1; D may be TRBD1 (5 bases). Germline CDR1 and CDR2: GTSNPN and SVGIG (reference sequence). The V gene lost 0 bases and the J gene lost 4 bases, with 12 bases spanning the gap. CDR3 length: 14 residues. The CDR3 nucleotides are TGTGCCTGGAGTGTACGCGGGGGGGGCACTGAAGCTTTCTTT. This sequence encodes CAWSVRGGGTEAFF.

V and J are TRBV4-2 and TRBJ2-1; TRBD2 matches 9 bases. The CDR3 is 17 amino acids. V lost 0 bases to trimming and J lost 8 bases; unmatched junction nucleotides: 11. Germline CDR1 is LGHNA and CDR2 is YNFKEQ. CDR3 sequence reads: CASSQDLKAGGYYEQFF. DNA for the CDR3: TGTGCCAGCAGCCAAGATCTGAAGGCGGGGGGGTACTATGAGCAGTTCTTC.

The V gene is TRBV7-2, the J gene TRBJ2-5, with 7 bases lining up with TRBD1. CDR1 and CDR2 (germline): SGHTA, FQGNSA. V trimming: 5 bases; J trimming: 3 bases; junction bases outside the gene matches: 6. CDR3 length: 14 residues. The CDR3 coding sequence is TGTGCCAGCAGCGCCGGGACAGAGAAAGAGACCCAGTACTTC. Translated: CASSAGTEKETQYF.

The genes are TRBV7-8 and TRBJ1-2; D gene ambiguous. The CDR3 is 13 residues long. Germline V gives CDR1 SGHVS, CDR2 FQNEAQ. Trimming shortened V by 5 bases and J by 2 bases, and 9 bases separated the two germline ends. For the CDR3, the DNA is TGTGCCAGCAGCCCAACAGAAAACTATGGCTACACCTTC. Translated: CASSPTENYGYTF.

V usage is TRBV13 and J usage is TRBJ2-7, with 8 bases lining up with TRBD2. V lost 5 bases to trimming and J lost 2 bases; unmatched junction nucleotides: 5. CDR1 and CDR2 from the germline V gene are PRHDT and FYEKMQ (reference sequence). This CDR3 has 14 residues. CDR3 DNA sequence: TGTGCCAGCAGCGGTGAGACTAGCGCCTACGAGCAGTACTTC. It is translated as CASSGETSAYEQYF.

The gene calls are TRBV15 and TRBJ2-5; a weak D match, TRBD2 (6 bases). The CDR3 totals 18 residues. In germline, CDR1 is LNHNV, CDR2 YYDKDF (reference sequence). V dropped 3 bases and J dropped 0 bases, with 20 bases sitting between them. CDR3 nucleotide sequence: TGTGCCACCAGCAGGTGGGTTGTAGCGGATTCGTACCAAGAGACCCAGTACTTC. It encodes CATSRWVVADSYQETQYF.

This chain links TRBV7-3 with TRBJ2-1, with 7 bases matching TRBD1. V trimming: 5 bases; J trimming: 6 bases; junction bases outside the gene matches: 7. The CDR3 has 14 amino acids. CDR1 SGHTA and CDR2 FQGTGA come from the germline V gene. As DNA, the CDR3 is TGTGCCAGCAGCACAAGCCGGGACAGCAATGAGCAGTTCTTC. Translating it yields CASSTSRDSNEQFF.

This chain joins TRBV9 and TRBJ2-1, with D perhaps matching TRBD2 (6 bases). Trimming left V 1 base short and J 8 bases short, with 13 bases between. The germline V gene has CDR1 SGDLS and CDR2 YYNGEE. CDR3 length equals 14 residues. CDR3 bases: TGTGCCAGCAGCGTACTCCCGGGAGACGATGAGCAGTTCTTC. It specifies CASSVLPGDDEQFF.

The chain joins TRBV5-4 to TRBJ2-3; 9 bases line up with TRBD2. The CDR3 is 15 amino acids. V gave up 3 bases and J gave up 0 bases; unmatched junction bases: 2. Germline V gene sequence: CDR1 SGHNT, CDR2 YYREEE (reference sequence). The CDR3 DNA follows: TGTGCCAGCAGCTCCCTAGCGGGAAGCACAGATACGCAGTATTTT. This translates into CASSSLAGSTDTQYF.

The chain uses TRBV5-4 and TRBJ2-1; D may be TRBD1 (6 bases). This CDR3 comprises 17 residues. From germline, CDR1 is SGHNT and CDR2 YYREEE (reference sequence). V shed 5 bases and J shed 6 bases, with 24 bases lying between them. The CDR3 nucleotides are TGTGCCAGCAGTTCGCCCTCTACCGGGACAAAACTCAATGAGCAGTTCTTC. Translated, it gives CASSSPSTGTKLNEQFF.

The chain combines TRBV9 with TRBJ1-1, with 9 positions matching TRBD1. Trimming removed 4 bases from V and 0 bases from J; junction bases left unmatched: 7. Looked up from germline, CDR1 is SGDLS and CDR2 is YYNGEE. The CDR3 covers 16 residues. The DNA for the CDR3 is TGTGCCAGCAGCTTGGGACAGGGTGGGGTGAACACTGAAGCTTTCTTT. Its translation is CASSLGQGGVNTEAFF.

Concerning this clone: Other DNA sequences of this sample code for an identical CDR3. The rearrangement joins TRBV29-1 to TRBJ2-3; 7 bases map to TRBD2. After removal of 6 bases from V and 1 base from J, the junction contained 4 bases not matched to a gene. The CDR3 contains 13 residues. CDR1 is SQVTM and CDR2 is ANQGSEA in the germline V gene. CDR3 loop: CSVDAGGTDTQYF. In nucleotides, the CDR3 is TGCAGCGTGGATGCGGGGGGCACAGATACGCAGTATTTT.

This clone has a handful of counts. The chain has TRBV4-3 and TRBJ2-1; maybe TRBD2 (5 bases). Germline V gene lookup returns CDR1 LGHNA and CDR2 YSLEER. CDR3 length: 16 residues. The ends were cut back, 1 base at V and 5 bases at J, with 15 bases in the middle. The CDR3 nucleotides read TGCGCCAGCAGCCAAGTGGAGGTAGCCGTCGACAATGAGCAGTTCTTC. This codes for CASSQVEVAVDNEQFF.

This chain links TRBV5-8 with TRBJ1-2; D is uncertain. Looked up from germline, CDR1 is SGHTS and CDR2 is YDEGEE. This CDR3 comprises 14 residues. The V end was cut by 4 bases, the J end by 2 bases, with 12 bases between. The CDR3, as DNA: TGTGCCAGCAGCCCGACATCCGCCAACTATGGCTACACCTTC. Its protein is CASSPTSANYGYTF.

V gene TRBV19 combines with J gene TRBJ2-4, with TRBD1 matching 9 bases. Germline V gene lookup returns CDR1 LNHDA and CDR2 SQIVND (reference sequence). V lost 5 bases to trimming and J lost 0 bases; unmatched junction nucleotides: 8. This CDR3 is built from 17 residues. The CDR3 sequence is CASSSDRGKLAKNIQYF. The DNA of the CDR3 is TGTGCCAGTAGTTCGGACAGGGGAAAACTAGCCAAAAACATTCAGTACTTC.

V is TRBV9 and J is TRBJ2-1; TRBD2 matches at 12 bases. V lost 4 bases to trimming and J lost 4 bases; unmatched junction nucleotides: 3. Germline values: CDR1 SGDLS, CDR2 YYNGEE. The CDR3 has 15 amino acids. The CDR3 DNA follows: TGTGCCAGCAGCCCCACTAGCGGGGGGTACAATGAGCAGTTCTTC. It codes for CASSPTSGGYNEQFF.

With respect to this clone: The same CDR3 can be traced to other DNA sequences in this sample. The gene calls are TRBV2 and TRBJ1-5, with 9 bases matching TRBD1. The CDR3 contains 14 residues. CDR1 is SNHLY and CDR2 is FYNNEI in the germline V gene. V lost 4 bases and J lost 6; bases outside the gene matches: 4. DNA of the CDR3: TGTGCCAGCAGTGGACAGGGGGTGGGTCAGCCCCAGCATTTT. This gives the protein CASSGQGVGQPQHF. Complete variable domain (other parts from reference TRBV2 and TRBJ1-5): EPEVTQTPSHQVTQMGQEVILRCVPISNHLYFYWYRQILGQKVEFLVSFYNNEISEKSEIFDDQFSVERPDGSNFTLKIRSTKLEDSAMYFCASSGQGVGQPQHFGDGTRLSIL.